This T cell receptor (beta chain) stems from a study of blood T cell repertoires in COVID-19 (dated by TCRdb to about 2020). At the level of the whole study: Collaborator samples came from the United States, Italy and Spain and covered acute and convalescent phases of COVID-19. Samples were obtained from the ongoing ImmuneRACE study (first 160 participants) and from 1,000 to 1,500 subjects provided by 6 global collaborators. The prospective study material was composed of cDNA or gDNA derived from T cells, B-cell-depleted T cells, or PBMCs. Subjects who had been exposed to COVID-19, were actively infected with it, or had recovered from it provided the deeply sampled blood TCRbeta repertoires that made up the dataset. Nearly every sample came with metadata listing a de-identified subject ID, COVID-19 status, age in years and sex. The repertoires were made available in a free public database intended to serve as a resource for research on the immune response to SARS-CoV-2. Where available, HLA class I and class II types were obtained from metadata supplied by the sample provider rather than from assay-based typing.

The CDR3 covers 16 residues, taking in both the cysteine and the phenylalanine. The read is trimmed to its CDR3 DNA, 48 bases read in frame from base 1. Sequences MNHEY (CDR1) and SMNVEV (CDR2) are obtained from the germline V gene (reference sequence). The V end loses 2 bases and the J end loses 4 bases, and a stretch of 17 bases separates them. Broad study findings and their caveats: The amount of clinical and demographic metadata varied by source and participant and was provided uncurated.

Regarding this clone: It lacks a known antigen. Within one base of it there is no much larger clone, and no base qualities were kept.

Enrolling through a virtual design, the prospective study's participants ranged in age from about 18 to 100 years and lived across roughly 24 United States geographic areas. In the prospective study, participants were assigned to cohorts based on the clinical history participants reported in a screening survey and a study questionnaire. Recovered participants in ImmuneRACE Cohort 3 were defined as having two consecutive negative NP/OP PCR tests, clearance from a healthcare professional, or resolution of symptoms. In the prospective study, mobile phlebotomists collected whole blood, serum and a nasopharyngeal or oropharyngeal swab from each participant. Prospective study participants could optionally give additional blood draws and questionnaires over an approximately two-month period. Before DNA extraction, prospective study blood samples were shipped either frozen or at room temperature. TCRbeta CDR3 regions were amplified from genomic DNA using the immunoSEQ Assay, a bias-controlled multiplex PCR. As for how the authors treated the data: Nucleated cell counts per sample were estimated from amplification of reference gene primers within the assay. To quantify the absolute abundance of each unique TCRbeta CDR3 rearrangement, sequence reads were collapsed and filtered. For each sample, productive Simpson clonality was calculated as the square root of Simpson's diversity index over productive rearrangements. TCRdb took this table from immuneACCESS and kept in-frame rearrangements with V and J called. Such tables lack part of the clones; where checked against another copy, unresolved V genes explain under half of the gap, and the rest is unexplained. V and J calls plus clone size are reproduced from that table; the DNA served to infer D and trimming. The table for this sample lists approximately 360,000 clones; around 86% of them were counted only once. 5% to 5.5% of the sample is taken by the ten largest.

This clonotype originated in a woman aged 45-65 years who had recovered from COVID-19. This receptor chain uses TRBV27 and TRBJ1-2; the D gene is perhaps TRBD1, from 5 matching bases. Sequenced sample: PBMCs or T cells enriched from blood (not recorded which). The CDR3 is CASSLSLGRVGYGYTF. Here is the DNA: TGTGCCAGCAGTTTAAGCCTCGGCAGGGTTGGCTATGGCTACACCTTC.